Sequencing of this T cell receptor (beta chain) was carried out in a study of blood T cell repertoires in COVID-19. Study context: Sites in the United States, Italy and Spain provided acute and convalescent COVID-19 samples. T cells, B-cell-depleted T cells, or PBMCs provided the cDNA or gDNA that served as material.

In its sample, this clone was seen a few times. Authors' data handling: For nucleated cells, counts were estimated from reference gene primer amplification. Only in-frame clones appear in the TCRdb table, and some are missing; sequencing was by immunoSEQ multiplex PCR. V and J calls and clone size are those listed in that table; D and trimming were worked out from the DNA. The repertoire holds 150,000 to 200,000 clones, with around 85% as singletons. Germline values: CDR1 GTSNPN, CDR2 SVGIG (reference sequence). This CDR3 spans 13 amino acids. The J segment lost 8 bases and the V segment lost 3 bases, leaving 8 bases of the junction unmatched.

The chain combines TRBV30 with TRBJ1-2, with 8 positions matching TRBD1. This receptor was taken from a human donor with acute or convalescent COVID-19. The donor label of this sample is uncertain. Sequencing used peripheral blood. The CDR3 is CAWRLTGARGYTF. DNA of the CDR3: TGTGCCTGGAGGCTGACAGGGGCGCGGGGCTACACCTTC.